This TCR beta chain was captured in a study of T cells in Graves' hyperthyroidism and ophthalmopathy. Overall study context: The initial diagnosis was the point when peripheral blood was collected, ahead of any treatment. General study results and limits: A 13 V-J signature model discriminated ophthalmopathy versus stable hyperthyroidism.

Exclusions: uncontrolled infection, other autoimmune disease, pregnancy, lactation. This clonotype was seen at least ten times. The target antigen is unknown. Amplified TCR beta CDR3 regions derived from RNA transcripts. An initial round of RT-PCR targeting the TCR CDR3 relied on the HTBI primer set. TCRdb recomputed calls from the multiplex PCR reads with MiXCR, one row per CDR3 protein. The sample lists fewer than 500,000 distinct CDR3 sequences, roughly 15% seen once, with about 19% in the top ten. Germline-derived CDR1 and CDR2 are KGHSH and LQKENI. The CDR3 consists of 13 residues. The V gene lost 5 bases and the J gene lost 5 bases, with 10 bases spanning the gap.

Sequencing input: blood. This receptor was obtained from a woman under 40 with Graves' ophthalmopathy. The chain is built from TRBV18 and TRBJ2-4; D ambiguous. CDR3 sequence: CASSYGRENIQYF. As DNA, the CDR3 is TGTGCCAGCTCATACGGACGGGAAAACATTCAGTACTTC.